The clone carrying this TCR beta chain has more than one count but fewer than ten. Antigen unknown. The sample comes from a study of vaccination and CD4 T cells after COVID-19. Across the study: Six males and four females, two of them Hispanic, were enrolled as convalescents. No peptide, an HIV-1 Nef pool, or a CEFX pool was what each control culture received. Study outcomes and limitations: With convalescent patients, a median approximately 90% of reactive clones emerged solely after vaccination.

Indicated treatment: roughly ten-day PBMC culture with coronavirus spike peptide pools or control peptides (ViraFEST assay). Researchers collected the unexposed donor's CD4+ T cells before the COVID-19 pandemic (2011-2018). Oncomine TCR Beta short-read sequencing was applied to DNA from cultured CD4+ T cells. Genomic DNA extraction was carried out from cultured CD4+ T cells. TCRdb ran MiXCR on the PCR reads and lists one entry per CDR3 protein. Of about 4,000 distinct CDR3 sequences listed, 30% to 45% are singletons. What was sequenced was CD4+ T cells from blood, cultured in vitro. The TCR was taken from a human donor in good health.

The CDR3 spells CASSATGNRDTQYF. The CDR3, as DNA: TGTGCCAGCAGTGCAACAGGAAACCGAGATACGCAGTATTTT. This chain joins TRBV6-1 and TRBJ2-3, with D maybe TRBD1 (5 bases). The V end lost 4 bases, the J end lost 5 bases, and 13 bases lay between the germline ends. This CDR3 is built from 14 residues. Germline CDR1 reads MNHNS; CDR2 reads SASEGT.